This TCR beta chain emerged from a study of blood T cell repertoires in COVID-19. Background on the study: Donors in the United States, Italy and Spain gave samples during acute or convalescent COVID-19. Sources were T cells, B-cell-depleted T cells, or PBMCs; the material itself was cDNA or gDNA.

How the authors handled the data: From reference gene primer amplification, estimates of nucleated cell counts were derived. This table comes from immunoSEQ multiplex PCR, and its TCRdb copy is limited to in-frame clones, with some not included. V and J calls and clone size come straight from that table; D and trimming were deduced from the DNA. The table lists some 100,000 clones, roughly 90% of them singletons. Germline assignment: CDR1 SGDLS and CDR2 YYNGEE. V shed 0 bases and J 0 bases; nucleotides not matched to a gene: 4. This CDR3 spans 17 amino acids. V and J are TRBV9 and TRBJ2-1; 9 bases match TRBD2. Sequenced input: peripheral blood. This receptor was identified in a man aged 30 to 39 in a cohort sampled during active COVID-19. The CDR3 loop is CASSVGGSGGSYNEQFF. The CDR3 DNA is TGTGCCAGCAGCGTAGGGGGTAGCGGGGGCTCCTACAATGAGCAGTTCTTC. The full variable domain, with the rest looked up from reference TRBV9 and TRBJ2-1, is DSGVTQTPKHLITATGQRVTLRCSPRSGDLSVYWYQQSLDQGLQFLIQYYNGEERAKGNILERFSAQQFPDLHSELNLSSLELGDSALYFCASSVGGSGGSYNEQFFGPGTRLTVL.